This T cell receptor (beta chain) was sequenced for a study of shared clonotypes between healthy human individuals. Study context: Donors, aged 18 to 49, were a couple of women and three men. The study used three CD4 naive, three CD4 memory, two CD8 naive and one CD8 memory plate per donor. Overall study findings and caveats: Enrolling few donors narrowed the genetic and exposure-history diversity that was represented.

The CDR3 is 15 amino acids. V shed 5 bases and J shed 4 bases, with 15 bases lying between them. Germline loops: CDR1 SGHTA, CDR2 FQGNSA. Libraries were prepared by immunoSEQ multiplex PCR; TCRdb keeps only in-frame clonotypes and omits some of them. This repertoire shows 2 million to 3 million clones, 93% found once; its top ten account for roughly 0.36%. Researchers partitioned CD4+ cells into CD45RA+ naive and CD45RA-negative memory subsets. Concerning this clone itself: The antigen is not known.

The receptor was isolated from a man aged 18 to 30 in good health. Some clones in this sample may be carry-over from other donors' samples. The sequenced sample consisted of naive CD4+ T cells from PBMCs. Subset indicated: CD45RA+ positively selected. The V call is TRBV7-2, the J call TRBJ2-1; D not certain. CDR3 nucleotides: TGTGCCAGCAGCCCCGACTTCCACCTTTACAATGAGCAGTTCTTC. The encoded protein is CASSPDFHLYNEQFF.